The clone carrying this T cell receptor beta chain has just a few counts. The length of the CDR3 is 15 residues. Trimming pared 2 bases from V and 2 bases from J, leaving 10 bases between. From germline, CDR1 is SGDLS and CDR2 YYNGEE. These data originate in a study of T cells in Graves' hyperthyroidism and ophthalmopathy. Uncontrolled infection, other autoimmune disease, pregnancy or lactation barred patients from enrollment. Amplified regions were TCR beta CDR3 sequences from RNA transcripts. TCR CDR3 regions were first amplified by RT-PCR with HTBI primers. From the multiplex PCR reads, TCRdb called clonotypes with MiXCR, one entry per CDR3 protein. Of approximately 370,000 distinct CDR3 sequences detected, 14% to 15% appear once; the ten largest clones hold approximately 30%.

The specimen sequenced was blood. The rearrangement uses TRBV9 and TRBJ2-2, with D perhaps TRBD1 or TRBD2 (5 bases each). The sequence derives from a woman aged 25-40 years with Graves' hyperthyroidism. The CDR3, as DNA: TGTGCCAGCAGCGTCCGGGACGGAAACACCGGGGAGCTGTTTTTT. Its protein product is CASSVRDGNTGELFF.